The entry that follows covers one T cell receptor beta chain sequence. The CDR3 totals 14 residues. The germline V gene has CDR1 MNHEY and CDR2 SVGEGT. V was clipped by 2 bases and J by 7 bases, with 12 bases between them. As handled by the study authors: Estimates of nucleated cell counts were drawn from the amplification of reference gene primers. Repertoires were generated with immunoSEQ multiplex PCR, while TCRdb's copy carries only in-frame clones and drops some. From that table come the V and J calls and clone size; the DNA was used to work out D and trimming. The repertoire holds around 480,000 clones, around 88% seen once, with about 12% in the top ten. The sample belongs to a study of blood T cell repertoires in COVID-19. Study as a whole: PBMCs, B-cell-depleted T cells, or T cells were the source of the cDNA or gDNA that made up the material.

The sample comprised peripheral blood. The V and J genes are TRBV6-2 or TRBV6-3 and TRBJ1-5, with a weak D call TRBD1 (5 bases). The TCR comes from a woman in her forties or fifties with COVID-19, enrolled during active disease. The CDR3 nucleotides read TGTGCCAGCAGTTACACGGGGGATGGGCAGCCCCAGCATTTT. Translation: CASSYTGDGQPQHF.